Listed below are T cell receptor beta chains from one sample, sequenced in a study of human T cells and chemical hapten exposure. TCRdb reanalysed the RACE reads using MiXCR and keeps one entry per CDR3 protein. The sample has approximately 100,000 distinct CDR3 sequences; about 11% are singletons. The sample in question was whole blood, obtained in connection with sensitization to the hapten diphenylcyclopropenone (DPC). Every receptor here comes from a woman between 35 and 50 years old with alopecia areata. Some clones in this sample may be carry-over from other donors' samples. Each CDR3 is given with its conserved first and last residue. D genes are given only for firm matches. A clone size is listed for some rows: how often the clone was seen (once, few, many), or a class if it is expanded.

cdr3_aa | cdr3_nt | clone_size | j_call | v_call | d_call
CASSRKENTGELFF | TGCGCCAGCAGTAGGAAGGAGAACACCGGGGAGCTGTTTTTT | many | TRBJ2-2 | TRBV5-1 | -
CASSLRVGRNEQFF | TGTGCCAGCAGTTTAAGGGTGGGCCGCAATGAGCAGTTCTTC | few | TRBJ2-1 | TRBV27 | -
CSASKQGTEAFF | TGCAGTGCTAGCAAACAGGGGACTGAAGCTTTCTTT | many | TRBJ1-1 | TRBV20-1 | TRBD1
CASSLGTAGETQYF | TGTGCCAGCAGCCTTGGGACGGCAGGGGAGACCCAGTACTTC | - | TRBJ2-5 | TRBV5-4 | -
CASTIRGEAFF | TGTGCCAGCACCATAAGGGGTGAAGCTTTCTTT | few | TRBJ1-1 | TRBV6-2/TRBV6-3 | -
CASSPRQGRTTEAFF | TGTGCCAGCAGCCCACGACAGGGCCGAACCACTGAAGCTTTCTTT | - | TRBJ1-1 | TRBV11-2 | TRBD1
CASARPTRQGRDNQPQHF | TGTGCCAGCGCCAGACCCACGAGGCAGGGAAGAGACAATCAGCCCCAGCATTTT | few | TRBJ1-5 | TRBV6-8 | -
CARKWRGQEDTQYF | TGTGCCAGGAAGTGGCGGGGGCAAGAAGATACGCAGTATTTT | many | TRBJ2-3 | TRBV2 | -
CATAGLADYNEQFF | TGTGCCACCGCGGGACTAGCGGATTACAATGAGCAGTTCTTC | - | TRBJ2-1 | TRBV10-3 | TRBD2
CSVDGSNYGYTF | TGCAGCGTTGACGGATCTAACTATGGCTACACCTTC | - | TRBJ1-2 | TRBV29-1 | -
CASSDRQAPGGSPLHF | TGTGCCAGCAGTGACCGACAGGCACCAGGAGGATCACCCCTCCACTTT | few | TRBJ1-6 | TRBV25-1 | -
CASRSGGLPYEQYF | TGTGCCAGCCGTAGCGGGGGGCTCCCCTACGAGCAGTACTTC | many | TRBJ2-7 | TRBV19 | TRBD2
CASRKSAGQATGELFF | TGTGCCAGCAGGAAATCGGCGGGACAGGCCACCGGGGAGCTGTTTTTT | many | TRBJ2-2 | TRBV2 | TRBD1
CATQQGREQPQHF | TGTGCCACCCAACAGGGAAGAGAACAGCCCCAGCATTTT | - | TRBJ1-5 | TRBV6-6 | -
CASSQSGQPQHF | TGTGCCAGCTCACAATCGGGTCAGCCCCAGCATTTT | many | TRBJ1-5 | TRBV18 | -
CASMGQGENIQYF | TGCGCCAGCATGGGACAGGGTGAGAACATTCAGTACTTC | few | TRBJ2-4 | TRBV4-3 | TRBD1
CASSLVQAWDEQFF | TGTGCCAGCAGTTTAGTCCAGGCGTGGGATGAGCAGTTCTTC | many | TRBJ2-1 | TRBV12-3/TRBV12-4 | -
CASSLVAQGQGYTF | TGTGCCAGCAGCTTAGTTGCACAGGGTCAGGGCTACACCTTC | few | TRBJ1-2 | TRBV7-8 | -
CASSHRDSSNQPQHF | TGTGCCAGCAGCCACCGGGACAGCAGCAATCAGCCCCAGCATTTT | many | TRBJ1-5 | TRBV6-2/TRBV6-3 | TRBD1
CASSRGANTEAFF | TGTGCCAGCAGCAGGGGGGCGAACACTGAAGCTTTCTTT | - | TRBJ1-1 | TRBV3-1 | -
CASTENRGFRRDTQYF | TGTGCCAGCACCGAAAACAGGGGTTTCCGTCGAGATACGCAGTATTTT | many | TRBJ2-3 | TRBV6-5 | TRBD1
CASSPGGYYEQYF | TGTGCCAGCAGTCCCGGGGGATATTACGAGCAGTACTTC | few | TRBJ2-7 | TRBV6-5 | -
CSISGGMGQETQYF | TGCAGCATATCGGGGGGCATGGGGCAAGAGACCCAGTACTTC | - | TRBJ2-5 | TRBV29-1 | -
CASSESGLGYTF | TGTGCCAGCAGTGAATCAGGGTTAGGCTACACCTTC | many | TRBJ1-2 | TRBV6-5 | -
CASSYAREYGYTF | TGTGCCAGCAGTTACGCGCGGGAGTATGGCTACACCTTC | few | TRBJ1-2 | TRBV6-5 | -
CASTPSMDRPLEAFF | TGTGCCAGCACGCCATCTATGGACCGGCCCCTTGAAGCTTTCTTT | many | TRBJ1-1 | TRBV6-1 | -
CSADPGQDEAFF | TGCAGCGCCGACCCCGGACAGGATGAAGCTTTCTTT | - | TRBJ1-1 | TRBV29-1 | TRBD1
CASSYSKLAAGGEQYF | TGTGCCAGCAGTTACTCGAAACTAGCGGCAGGCGGGGAGCAGTACTTC | - | TRBJ2-7 | TRBV6-5 | TRBD2
CASILNPGHIAETQYF | TGTGCCAGCATCTTGAATCCGGGACATATAGCGGAGACCCAGTACTTC | few | TRBJ2-5 | TRBV2 | -
CASSPGTGVRGTEAFF | TGTGCCAGCAGCCCCGGGACAGGGGTGAGGGGCACTGAAGCTTTCTTT | - | TRBJ1-1 | TRBV9 | TRBD1
CASSPVGLWNQPQHF | TGTGCCAGCAGCCCGGTGGGGTTGTGGAATCAGCCCCAGCATTTT | many | TRBJ1-5 | TRBV7-2 | -
CASSPPNSGRPSSYEQYF | TGTGCCAGCAGTCCACCCAATAGCGGGAGGCCGAGCTCCTACGAGCAGTACTTC | few | TRBJ2-7 | TRBV28 | TRBD2
CASSSGTGTGELFF | TGTGCCAGCAGTTCCGGGACAGGCACCGGGGAGCTGTTTTTT | - | TRBJ2-2 | TRBV7-3 | TRBD1
CASSNTPSGYTEAFF | TGTGCCAGCAGCAATACCCCCTCCGGGTACACTGAAGCTTTCTTT | - | TRBJ1-1 | TRBV7-2 | -
CATSDFGSAQYF | TGTGCCACCAGTGATTTTGGCAGTGCGCAGTATTTT | - | TRBJ2-3 | TRBV24-1 | -
CASSGRSTSTDTQYF | TGTGCCAGCAGCGGACGATCTACTAGCACAGATACGCAGTATTTT | few | TRBJ2-3 | TRBV27 | -
CASSATLEVGRGVGSPLHF | TGTGCCAGCAGCGCAACCCTGGAGGTCGGGCGGGGAGTAGGTTCACCCCTCCACTTT | many | TRBJ1-6 | TRBV12-3/TRBV12-4 | -
CASRNGGGTGLTEAFF | TGTGCCAGCAGAAACGGGGGAGGGACAGGGCTTACTGAAGCTTTCTTT | few | TRBJ1-1 | TRBV28 | TRBD1
CASSWGETQYF | TGTGCCAGCAGTTGGGGGGAGACCCAGTACTTC | - | TRBJ2-5 | TRBV6-2/TRBV6-3 | -
CASSPTPAAGTQYF | TGTGCCAGCAGTCCCACCCCTGCCGCCGGGACGCAGTATTTT | - | TRBJ2-3 | TRBV27 | -
CASSLGTELLSYEQYF | TGCGCCAGCAGCTTGGGGACAGAGCTCCTCTCCTACGAGCAGTACTTC | few | TRBJ2-7 | TRBV5-1 | -
CASSAGTGVYEQYF | TGTGCCAGTAGTGCGGGGACAGGGGTCTACGAGCAGTACTTC | - | TRBJ2-7 | TRBV19 | TRBD1
CASSAGTGSQPQHF | TGTGCCAGCAGTGCTGGGACAGGGAGTCAGCCCCAGCATTTT | - | TRBJ1-5 | TRBV6-1 | TRBD1
CSARDPTGQGQPQHF | TGCAGTGCTAGAGATCCGACAGGGCAAGGTCAGCCCCAGCATTTT | few | TRBJ1-5 | TRBV20-1 | TRBD1
CASSRTGGYTDTQYF | TGTGCCAGCAGCCGAACAGGGGGCTACACAGATACGCAGTATTTT | - | TRBJ2-3 | TRBV28 | TRBD1
CASSQGTGIYEQYF | TGTGCCAGCAGCCAAGGGACAGGAATCTACGAGCAGTACTTC | - | TRBJ2-7 | TRBV5-5 | TRBD1
CASSLDRDIARGTQYF | TGTGCCAGCAGCTTAGACCGGGACATTGCCAGGGGGACCCAGTACTTC | - | TRBJ2-5 | TRBV11-2 | -
CASTSTGSEQYF | TGTGCCAGCACCTCCACAGGGTCCGAGCAGTACTTC | few | TRBJ2-7 | TRBV27 | -